Below are 18 T cell receptor beta chains sequenced from a single sample in a study of cytomegalovirus exposure and HLA in healthy donors. Both 60 Vbeta primers and 13 Jbeta primers went into the PCR. Using immunoSEQ multiplex PCR, the repertoire was profiled, and TCRdb retains in-frame clones only, with some absent. Of some 100,000 clones in the sample, 75% to 85% are singletons; the top ten hold around 3%. The sample was PBMCs. All receptors come from a male donor in good health and CMV-seropositive.

The V and J genes are TRBV5-8 and TRBJ2-7; the D is unclear. This CDR3 spans 14 amino acids. The V gene's germline CDR1 is SGHTS and CDR2 YDEGEE. Trimming took 6 bases from V and 0 from J, leaving 13 bases between them. The chain's CDR3 is CASNPLARSYEQYF. The CDR3, as DNA: TGTGCCAGCAACCCTCTGGCTCGCTCCTACGAGCAGTACTTC.

A few counts support this clone. The genes are TRBV5-1 and TRBJ2-2, with D possibly TRBD2 on 6 matching bases. The CDR3 totals 14 residues. Germline values: CDR1 SGHRS, CDR2 YFSETQ. V was cut by 5 bases and J by 3 bases, with 11 bases left in between. The CDR3 DNA sequence: TGCGCCAGCAGTGGACTACAGGACACCGGGGAGCTGTTTTTT. Translating it yields CASSGLQDTGELFF.

The chain couples TRBV2 to TRBJ2-5, with TRBD1 as a possible D gene (7 bases). This CDR3 is built from 13 residues. Germline values: CDR1 SNHLY, CDR2 FYNNEI. V was pared by 5 bases and J by 4 bases, with 11 bases between. CDR3 residues: CASSPQGGETQYF. The CDR3 DNA follows: TGTGCCAGCAGTCCCCAGGGGGGAGAGACCCAGTACTTC.

This chain uses TRBV7-2 with TRBJ2-3, with 8 nucleotides matching TRBD1. The CDR3 is 14 amino acids. V gave up 5 bases and J gave up 4 bases; unmatched junction bases: 5. The V gene's germline CDR1 is SGHTA and CDR2 FQGNSA. CDR3 loop: CASSLGQGADTQYF. For the CDR3, the DNA is TGTGCCAGCAGCCTCGGACAGGGTGCAGATACGCAGTATTTT.

This clone was counted a few times. This rearrangement joins TRBV11-2 to TRBJ2-6; 8 positions match TRBD1. This CDR3 has 15 amino acids. With 5 bases clipped from V and 2 bases from J, the junction kept 2 bases outside the gene matches. The germline CDR1 and CDR2 sequences are SGHAT and FQNNGV. Here the CDR3 DNA reads TGTGCCAGCAGCCCGGGACAGGCTGGGGCCAACGTCCTGACTTTC. This codes for CASSPGQAGANVLTF.

This chain joins TRBV5-1 and TRBJ1-1, with D possibly TRBD1 on 6 matching bases. Trimming left V 0 bases short and J 2 bases short, with 11 bases between. Germline CDR1 and CDR2: SGHRS and YFSETQ. This CDR3 is 15 amino acids long. The CDR3 bases are TGCGCCAGCAGCTTGGGCAGGGGTATTAACACTGAAGCTTTCTTT. It encodes CASSLGRGINTEAFF.

The chain combines TRBV6-5 with TRBJ2-1, with 12 bases identical to TRBD2. This CDR3 comprises 15 residues. With 5 bases clipped from V and 8 bases from J, the junction kept 7 bases outside the gene matches. In germline, CDR1 is MNHEY, CDR2 SVGAGI. The CDR3 is CASSPSGGAQDEQFF. DNA of the CDR3: TGTGCCAGCAGTCCTAGCGGGGGGGCCCAGGATGAGCAGTTCTTC.

The chain links TRBV29-1 to TRBJ1-3; a possible D gene is TRBD1 (5 bases). Germline V CDR1 and CDR2: SQVTM, ANQGSEA. This CDR3 has 11 residues. V was trimmed by 7 bases and J by 3 bases, leaving 7 bases between them. In nucleotides, the CDR3 is TGCAGCGCAGGGAATGGAAACACCATATATTTT. This codes for CSAGNGNTIYF.

V usage is TRBV7-6 and J usage is TRBJ2-3, with D perhaps matching TRBD1 (5 bases). CDR1 SGHVS and CDR2 FNYEAQ come from the germline V gene. The CDR3 loop spans 12 amino acids. V was cut by 5 bases and J by 5 bases, with 8 bases left in between. Here the CDR3 reads CASSTGRDTQYF. CDR3 bases: TGTGCCAGCAGCACAGGACGAGATACGCAGTATTTT.

This clone was detected a few times. The rearrangement uses TRBV7-8 and TRBJ1-2; 8 bases line up with TRBD1. This CDR3 is 15 amino acids long. Per the germline V gene, CDR1 is SGHVS and CDR2 is FQNEAQ. The V gene end was trimmed by 0 bases and the J gene end by 3 bases; junction bases not matched to a gene: 3. CDR3 loop: CASSLAPGGDYGYTF. CDR3 nucleotide sequence: TGTGCCAGCAGCTTAGCGCCAGGGGGCGACTATGGCTACACCTTC.

The chain uses TRBV9 and TRBJ2-2, with 8 bases fitting TRBD1. The CDR3 runs 16 residues. J was trimmed by 0 bases and V by 5 bases; bases with no gene match: 6. CDR1 SGDLS and CDR2 YYNGEE come from the germline V gene. For the CDR3, the DNA is TGTGCCAGCAGAGCCACAGGGGGAGCGAACACCGGGGAGCTGTTTTTT. The encoded protein is CASRATGGANTGELFF.

The CDR3 DNA follows: TGTGCCAGCAGTGAACGCGGATTAGCCAAAAACATTCAGTACTTC. This encodes CASSERGLAKNIQYF. The chain is built from TRBV2 and TRBJ2-4, with D hard to call. Per the germline V gene, CDR1 is SNHLY and CDR2 is FYNNEI. The CDR3 covers 15 residues. V gave up 2 bases and J gave up 0 bases, with 8 bases separating them.

This clone was recorded a few times. The chain combines TRBV27 with TRBJ2-7; D is undetermined. The germline CDR1 and CDR2 sequences are MNHEY and SMNVEV (reference sequence). The CDR3 totals 15 residues. With 6 bases removed from V and 2 bases from J, the gap between germline ends came to 17 bases. The CDR3 DNA is TGTGCCAGCAGAGGAACAGTTACTGGTACCTACGAGCAGTACTTC. Its protein is CASRGTVTGTYEQYF.

V and J are TRBV4-2 and TRBJ2-3, with 9 bases that match TRBD2. After removal of 0 bases from V and 2 bases from J, the junction contained 9 bases not matched to a gene. In germline, CDR1 is LGHNA, CDR2 YNFKEQ. The CDR3 spans 18 residues. The CDR3 reads CASSQELPSGANTDTQYF. The CDR3 DNA sequence: TGTGCCAGCAGCCAAGAATTGCCTAGCGGGGCTAACACAGATACGCAGTATTTT.

This sequence joins TRBV2 and TRBJ2-5, with D possibly matching TRBD1 (5 bases). With the DNA end fitting TRBJ2-7 better, the J assignment may be wrong. The CDR3 is made up of 13 amino acids. CDR1 and CDR2 from the germline V gene are SNHLY and FYNNEI. The CDR3 sequence: CASASRQGDEQYF. The CDR3 region has the DNA TGTGCCAGTGCCTCACGGCAGGGTGACGAGCAGTACTTC.

This rearrangement joins TRBV29-1 to TRBJ2-1; D possibly corresponds to TRBD1 (6 bases). The CDR3 contains 13 residues. V gave up 3 bases and J gave up 7 bases, with 13 bases separating them. The germline CDR1 and CDR2 sequences are SQVTM and ANQGSEA. In DNA, the CDR3 is TGCAGCGTTGAGGGGACACGGTGGAATGAGCAGTTCTTC. This codes for CSVEGTRWNEQFF.

The J gene is TRBJ2-5, the V gene TRBV5-6, with D possibly matching TRBD1 (5 bases). The CDR3 covers 16 residues. V shed 0 bases and J shed 4 bases, with 16 bases lying between them. Germline V gene lookup returns CDR1 SGHDT and CDR2 YYEEEE. CDR3 amino acids: CASSLVTDHRRETQYF. The CDR3 nucleotides read TGTGCCAGCAGCTTGGTGACGGACCACAGGAGAGAGACCCAGTACTTC. Combining the CDR3 with reference TRBV5-6 and TRBJ2-5 gives the whole variable domain DAGVTQSPTHLIKTRGQQVTLRCSPKSGHDTVSWYQQALGQGPQFIFQYYEEEERQRGNFPDRFSGHQFPNYSSELNVNALLLGDSALYLCASSLVTDHRRETQYFGPGTRLLVL.

The chain is built from TRBV5-4 and TRBJ1-5, with 8 bases matching TRBD1. V gave up 0 bases and J gave up 1 base; unmatched junction bases: 12. Germline CDR1 and CDR2: SGHNT and YYREEE (reference sequence). The CDR3 contains 19 residues. CDR3 protein: CASSLGGSAGGLSNQPQHF. For the CDR3, the DNA is TGTGCCAGCAGCTTGGGGGGTTCGGCAGGGGGCCTGAGCAATCAGCCCCAGCATTTT.